These 30 T cell receptor beta chains were sequenced from one sample in a study of blood T cell repertoires in COVID-19. Produced via immunoSEQ multiplex PCR; TCRdb's table is partial and in-frame only. Among some 220,000 clones listed, approximately 87% were seen once. The specimen sequenced was PBMCs or T cells enriched from blood (not recorded which). The receptors derive from a woman between 45 and 65 years old in a cohort exposed to, infected with or recovered from COVID-19 (not recorded which).

The V gene is TRBV7-9, the J gene TRBJ1-1; 8 bases fit TRBD1. The J segment lost 3 bases and the V segment lost 5 bases, leaving 11 bases of the junction unmatched. The length of the CDR3 is 16 residues. Germline-derived CDR1 and CDR2 are SEHNR and FQNEAQ (reference sequence). As DNA, the CDR3 is TGTGCCAGCAGCCGTGGACAGGGTAATCGGGACACTGAAGCTTTCTTT. Translation gives CASSRGQGNRDTEAFF.

About this clone: At one of its ends the junction is not consistent with the germline gene, which may arise from a read error. The V and J genes are TRBV27 and TRBJ2-3, with 11 nucleotides matching TRBD2. This CDR3 region has 12 residues. Germline CDR1 MNHEY, CDR2 SMNVEV (reference sequence). The CDR3: CASGLIAGGLDF. As DNA, the CDR3 is TGTGCCAGCGGCCTCATAGCGGGGGGGCTGGATTTT.

The V call is TRBV27, the J call TRBJ2-7; 7 bases are a match to TRBD1. This CDR3 contains 15 residues. Germline V gives CDR1 MNHEY, CDR2 SMNVEV (reference sequence). Trimming removed 4 bases from V and 0 bases from J; junction bases left unmatched: 6. The CDR3, as DNA: TGTGCCAGCAGTTGGGACAGCACATTCTCCTACGAGCAGTACTTC. Translation gives CASSWDSTFSYEQYF.

V and J are TRBV5-1 and TRBJ1-1; D is possibly TRBD1 (5 bases). Germline values: CDR1 SGHRS, CDR2 YFSETQ. Trimming shortened V by 1 base and J by 1 base, and 11 bases separated the two germline ends. CDR3 length: 15 residues. CDR3 loop: CASSLNGHQNTEAFF. The CDR3 DNA follows: TGCGCCAGCAGCTTGAACGGACATCAGAACACTGAAGCTTTCTTT.

V and J are TRBV30 and TRBJ1-3; no definite D call. The length of the CDR3 is 16 residues. CDR1 is GTSNPN, CDR2 SVGIG, per germline (reference sequence). With 4 bases removed from V and 2 bases from J, the gap between germline ends came to 18 bases. The CDR3 nucleotides are TGTGCCTGGACTGAAAAACAGTATCTGGCTGGAAACACCATATATTTT. Its translation: CAWTEKQYLAGNTIYF. Looking up the rest from reference TRBV30 and TRBJ1-3 gives the full variable domain: SQTIHQWPATLVQPVGSPLSLECTVEGTSNPNLYWYRQAAGRGLQLLFYSVGIGQISSEVPQNLSASRPQDRQFILSSKKLLLSDSGFYLCAWTEKQYLAGNTIYFGEGSWLTVV.

This chain links TRBV7-9 with TRBJ2-3; 7 bases map to TRBD2. The CDR3 runs to 19 residues. V shed 4 bases and J 2 bases; nucleotides not matched to a gene: 18. Looked up from germline, CDR1 is SEHNR and CDR2 is FQNEAQ (reference sequence). CDR3 sequence (DNA): TGTGCCAGCAGCTCGGAGGGCGCAGGACTAGTCGGTATCACAGATACGCAGTATTTT. This translates into CASSSEGAGLVGITDTQYF.

This clone came up a few times. The V gene is TRBV7-9, the J gene TRBJ1-2; 12 nucleotides agree with TRBD1. There are 16 residues in the CDR3. Germline V gene lookup returns CDR1 SEHNR and CDR2 FQNEAQ (reference sequence). The V and J ends lost 4 bases and 8 bases, in that order; junction bases with no gene match: 11. CDR3 DNA sequence: TGTGCCAGCAGCTGGGGGACAGGGGGCGAGTCGTACGGCTACACCTTC. It is translated as CASSWGTGGESYGYTF.

J is TRBJ1-1 and V is TRBV4-3; D gene unclear. The V end was cut by 4 bases, the J end by 6 bases, with 15 bases between. This CDR3 has 14 amino acids. From germline, CDR1 is LGHNA and CDR2 YSLEER. The CDR3 nucleotides read TGCGCCAGCAGCCCGAGTTTGGGCGCCCCTGAAGCTTTCTTT. As protein: CASSPSLGAPEAFF.

The chain uses TRBV27 and TRBJ2-1; 10 bases agree with TRBD2. The germline gives CDR1 MNHEY, CDR2 SMNVEV (reference sequence). After removal of 1 base from V and 2 bases from J, the junction contained 5 bases not matched to a gene. This CDR3 contains 17 residues. CDR3 DNA: TGTGCCAGCAGTTTATTTACTAGCGGGGTGACCTACAATGAGCAGTTCTTC. Its protein is CASSLFTSGVTYNEQFF.

The rearrangement uses TRBV9 and TRBJ1-2; D perhaps matches TRBD1 (6 bases). V was clipped by 0 bases and J by 0 bases, with 9 bases between them. From germline, CDR1 is SGDLS and CDR2 YYNGEE. This CDR3 is built from 15 residues. The CDR3 is CASSVGDMANYGYTF. The CDR3 DNA follows: TGTGCCAGCAGCGTAGGGGACATGGCTAACTATGGCTACACCTTC.

The chain carries TRBV19 and TRBJ1-2; TRBD1 aligns across 7 bases. Trimming at V came to 5 bases and at J to 2 bases, leaving 23 bases not matched to a gene. The germline gives CDR1 LNHDA, CDR2 SQIVND (reference sequence). The CDR3 totals 20 residues. The CDR3 region is CASSSSRGQQKFFRNYGYTF. CDR3 sequence (DNA): TGTGCCAGTAGTTCCTCCCGGGGACAGCAGAAATTTTTTAGAAACTATGGCTACACCTTC.

The chain employs TRBV11-1 and TRBJ2-7, with a possible D match to TRBD2 (5 bases). The CDR3 totals 12 residues. V was clipped by 5 bases and J by 2 bases, with 7 bases between them. In germline, CDR1 is SGHAT, CDR2 FQDESV (reference sequence). Written as DNA, the CDR3 is TGTGCCAGCAGCCCGCGGGCCTACGAGCAGTACTTC. This translates into CASSPRAYEQYF.

The chain recombines TRBV7-8 with TRBJ1-3, with 9 nucleotides matching TRBD1. Germline V gives CDR1 SGHVS, CDR2 FQNEAQ. CDR3 length: 16 residues. J gave up 2 bases and V 5 bases, and 7 bases lay outside the gene matches. The CDR3 nucleotides read TGTGCCAGCAGCCTTGTCGGGACAGGGACTGGAAACACCATATATTTT. Translating gives CASSLVGTGTGNTIYF.

The chain has TRBV4-1 and TRBJ2-7, with D possibly matching TRBD1 (5 bases). This CDR3 region has 15 residues. Trimming pared 1 base from V and 3 bases from J, leaving 13 bases between. Germline V gene lookup returns CDR1 MGHRA and CDR2 YSYEKL. The CDR3 spells CASSQVQGPFYEQYF. CDR3 DNA: TGCGCCAGCAGCCAAGTCCAGGGCCCCTTCTACGAGCAGTACTTC.

V gene TRBV14 combines with J gene TRBJ1-2; TRBD1 matches at 7 bases. The trim removed 3 bases at V and 4 bases at J, leaving 8 bases unmatched. This CDR3 is 15 amino acids long. Germline V gives CDR1 SGHDN, CDR2 FVKESK. CDR3 coding DNA: TGTGCCAGCAGCCAGGTAGCCGGGACAGCCTATGGCTACACCTTC. Its protein is CASSQVAGTAYGYTF.

This chain links TRBV6-5 with TRBJ1-4, with 8 bases that match TRBD1. The CDR3 length is 15 residues. With 2 bases clipped from V and 8 bases from J, the junction kept 7 bases outside the gene matches. Germline CDR1 is MNHEY and CDR2 is SVGAGI. DNA for the CDR3: TGTGCCAGCAGTTACGGCAGGGGGCTGGAGGAAAAACTGTTTTTT. It is translated as CASSYGRGLEEKLFF.

This clone was detected ten times or more. The V call is TRBV4-3, the J call TRBJ1-6; 8 bases agree with TRBD1. This CDR3 region has 16 residues. The J segment lost 5 bases and the V segment lost 2 bases, leaving 5 bases of the junction unmatched. Germline assignment: CDR1 LGHNA and CDR2 YSLEER. CDR3 residues: CASSQNRQGNNSPLHF. CDR3 coding DNA: TGCGCCAGCAGCCAAAATCGACAGGGGAATAATTCACCCCTCCACTTT.

The chain joins TRBV4-1 to TRBJ1-2; 7 nucleotides align to TRBD1. J lost 8 bases, V lost 3 bases, and 6 bases had no gene match. Germline CDR1 reads MGHRA; CDR2 reads YSYEKL. There are 13 residues in the CDR3. The CDR3 DNA sequence: TGCGCCAGCAGCCACCCTGACAGGGTCGGCTACACCTTC. This encodes CASSHPDRVGYTF.

J is TRBJ2-2 and V is TRBV29-1; TRBD1 matches 7 bases. The junction had 9 bases not matched to a gene; V was cut back by 7 bases and J by 4 bases. Germline CDR1 reads SQVTM; CDR2 reads ANQGSEA. The CDR3 spans 14 residues. The CDR3 sequence is CSGYQGVSTGELFF. CDR3 bases: TGCAGCGGATATCAGGGGGTGAGCACCGGGGAGCTGTTTTTT.

This clone was observed a handful of times. The chain joins TRBV2 to TRBJ2-1, with TRBD2 identical over 11 bases. V shed 3 bases and J 5 bases; nucleotides not matched to a gene: 6. Germline V lookup: CDR1 SNHLY, CDR2 FYNNEI. The CDR3 consists of 16 residues. The CDR3 DNA is TGTGCCAGCAGTGAGTCACCTAGCGGGGGGAACAATGAGCAGTTCTTC. Translated: CASSESPSGGNNEQFF.

The gene calls are TRBV11-1 and TRBJ1-1; weak D call: TRBD1 (6 bases). V was trimmed by 8 bases and J by 11 bases, leaving 21 bases between them. The CDR3 spans 13 residues. Germline CDR1 is SGHAT and CDR2 is FQDESV (reference sequence). Here the CDR3 reads CASGAKTQGHAFF. For the CDR3, the DNA is TGTGCCAGCGGGGCTAAAACACAGGGTCATGCTTTCTTT.

DNA of the CDR3: TGTGCCAGCAGCTTTAGCGGGACCCGGGTAGGAGAGCAGTACTTC. Translated, it gives CASSFSGTRVGEQYF. The chain uses TRBV7-2 and TRBJ2-7; 8 bases are shared with TRBD2. Germline V gene data show CDR1 as SGHTA and CDR2 as FQGNSA. The CDR3 has 15 amino acids. The junction had 11 bases not matched to a gene; V was cut back by 3 bases and J by 7 bases.

The V call is TRBV7-9, the J call TRBJ2-5, with D unresolved. Germline-derived CDR1 and CDR2 are SEHNR and FQNEAQ (reference sequence). The length of the CDR3 is 14 residues. Trimming removed 1 base from V and 1 base from J, with 7 bases in between. CDR3 in DNA: TGTGCCAGCAGCTTAGGGGCAGGCCAAGAGACCCAGTACTTC. It translates to CASSLGAGQETQYF.

There are a few counts of this clone. The rearrangement uses TRBV27 and TRBJ1-6; the match to TRBD1 covers 7 bases. CDR1 is MNHEY, CDR2 SMNVEV, per germline (reference sequence). CDR3 length: 13 amino acids. V lost 5 bases, J lost 10 bases, and 5 bases stayed unmatched. CDR3 DNA: TGTGCCAGCAGTCCGACAGGGCCCTCACCCCTCCACTTT. This translates into CASSPTGPSPLHF.

This chain's CDR3 is CASSEVQGTGELFF. For the CDR3, the DNA is TGTGCCAGCAGTGAAGTGCAGGGCACCGGGGAGCTGTTTTTT. The chain has TRBV2 and TRBJ2-2; D might be TRBD1 (5 bases). The CDR3 runs to 14 residues. CDR1 is SNHLY and CDR2 is FYNNEI in the germline V gene. With 1 base removed from V and 4 bases from J, the gap between germline ends came to 7 bases.

In regard to this clone: One junction end disagrees with the germline gene, perhaps due to a read error. The V gene is TRBV9, the J gene TRBJ2-2, with TRBD1 identical over 7 bases. Germline CDR1 is SGDLS and CDR2 is YYNGEE. The CDR3 covers 14 residues. DNA of the CDR3: TGTGCCAGCAGCGTAGACCACCGGGCAGGGGGGCTGTTTTTT. It yields the protein CASSVDHRAGGLFF.

V and J are TRBV4-3 and TRBJ1-6, with a possible D match to TRBD1 (5 bases). Trimming took off 0 bases at V and 6 bases at J, with 12 bases between the two ends. There are 16 residues in the CDR3. Per the germline V gene, CDR1 is LGHNA and CDR2 is YSLEER. The DNA of the CDR3 is TGCGCCAGCAGCCAAGAAAGGGGATACAGTAATTCACCCCTCCACTTT. This encodes CASSQERGYSNSPLHF.

The V call is TRBV6-5, the J call TRBJ1-3; D ambiguous. The germline CDR1 and CDR2 sequences are MNHEY and SVGAGI. This CDR3 contains 15 residues. V lost 3 bases, J lost 0 bases, and 9 bases lay in between. The CDR3 spells CASSYSSNSGNTIYF. The CDR3 DNA is TGTGCCAGCAGTTATTCCAGTAACTCTGGAAACACCATATATTTT.

Concerning this clone itself: One junction end does not reproduce the germline sequence, and a read error may be involved. The chain couples TRBV9 to TRBJ1-2; D remains ambiguous. The CDR3 runs to 11 residues. Germline-derived CDR1 and CDR2 are SGDLS and YYNGEE. The CDR3 spells CASSVDGFYNF. CDR3 coding DNA: TGTGCCAGCAGCGTAGACGGGTTCTACAACTTC.

A few counts support this clone. The chain is built from TRBV9 and TRBJ1-2, with TRBD1 as a possible D gene (6 bases). V dropped 0 bases and J dropped 8 bases, with 11 bases sitting between them. This CDR3 contains 13 residues. CDR1 is SGDLS and CDR2 is YYNGEE in the germline V gene. CDR3 bases: TGTGCCAGCAGCGTAGAGGGGGTAGGCGGCTACACCTTC. Translation: CASSVEGVGGYTF.